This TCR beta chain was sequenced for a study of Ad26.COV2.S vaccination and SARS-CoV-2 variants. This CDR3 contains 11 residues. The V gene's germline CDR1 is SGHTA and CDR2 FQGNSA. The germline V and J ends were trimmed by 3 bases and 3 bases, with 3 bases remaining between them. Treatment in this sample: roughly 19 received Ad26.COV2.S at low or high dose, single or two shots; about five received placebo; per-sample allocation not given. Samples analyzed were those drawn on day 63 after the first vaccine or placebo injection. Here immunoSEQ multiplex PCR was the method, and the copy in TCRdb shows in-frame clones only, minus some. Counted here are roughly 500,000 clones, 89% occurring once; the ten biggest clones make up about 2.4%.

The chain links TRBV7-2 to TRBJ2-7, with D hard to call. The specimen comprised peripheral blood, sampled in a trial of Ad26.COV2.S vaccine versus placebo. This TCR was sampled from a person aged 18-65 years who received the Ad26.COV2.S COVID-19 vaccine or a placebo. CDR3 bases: TGTGCCAGCAGCTTCCACTACGAGCAGTACTTC. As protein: CASSFHYEQYF.